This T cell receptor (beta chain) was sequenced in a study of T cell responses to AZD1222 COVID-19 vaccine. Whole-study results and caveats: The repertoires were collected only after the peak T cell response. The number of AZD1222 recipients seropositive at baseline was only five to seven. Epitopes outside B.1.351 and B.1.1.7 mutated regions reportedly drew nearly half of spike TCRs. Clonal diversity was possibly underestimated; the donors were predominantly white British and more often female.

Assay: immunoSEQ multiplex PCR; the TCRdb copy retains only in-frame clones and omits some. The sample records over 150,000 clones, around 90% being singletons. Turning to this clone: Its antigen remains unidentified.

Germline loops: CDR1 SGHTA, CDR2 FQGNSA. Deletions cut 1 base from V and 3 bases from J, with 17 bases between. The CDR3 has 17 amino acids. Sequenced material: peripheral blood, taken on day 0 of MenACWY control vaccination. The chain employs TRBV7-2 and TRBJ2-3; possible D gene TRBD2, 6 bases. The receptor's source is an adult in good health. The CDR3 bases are TGTGCCAGCAGCTTAGGGGCGGCGGGGCCGGGGACAGATACGCAGTATTTT. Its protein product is CASSLGAAGPGTDTQYF.